This TCR beta chain was observed in a study of T-cell memory formation after mild COVID-19 (dated by TCRdb to the early 2020s). Study-level background: Most TCR sequence clusters were specific to one of the two donors. Longitudinal TCRalpha and TCRbeta repertoire sequencing tracked T-cell clones expanding and contracting after mild COVID-19 in two donors. The cohort comprised two young, previously healthy adult volunteers, one female and one male.

At the junction V is shortened by 6 bases and J by 3 bases, with 21 bases in between. Per the germline V gene (reference sequence), DFQATT is the CDR1 and SNEGSKA is the CDR2. The CDR3, cysteine through phenylalanine, is 15 amino acids long. The kept DNA is CDR3 alone, 45 bases in frame from the first base. The reads were generated on an Illumina NovaSeq 6000. TCRalpha and TCRbeta cDNA libraries were built by 5'RACE with constant-segment primers, adding sample barcodes and unique molecular identifiers. RNA was extracted from every sample with Trizol reagent. Amplification of the libraries took two PCR steps, and the second step added a second sample barcode plus Illumina TruSeq adapters. Sequencing of the libraries was done on an Illumina NovaSeq, producing 2 x 150 bp paired-end reads. Per the source publication's procedure: Demultiplexing of reads and collapsing into UMI-guided consensus sequences were performed with migec v1.2.7. With mixcr v2.1.11, UMI consensuses were aligned to TRA and TRB V and J templates and assembled into clonotypes. Expanded or contracted clonotypes were those called significant by both edgeR and NoisET, with noise models trained on biological replicates. edgeR calls used a false discovery rate-adjusted p below 0.01 and a log2 fold-change threshold of 1. PCA with hierarchical clustering of max-normalized trajectories of the 1000 most abundant clonotypes was used as exploratory dynamics analysis. Separately sequenced CD4+ and CD8+ repertoires were used to assign the CD4 or CD8 phenotype of responding clones. TCRdb redid the processing of the public reads, applying fastp at Q25 and MiXCR, and retained in-frame beta chains. Here each entry gathers all rows of one CDR3 protein and keeps the most common genes and DNA. The authors' filters were not applied to this entry. Present in this sample are 300,000 to 350,000 distinct CDR3 sequences, around 13% of which were seen just once. Approximately 22% of the sample goes to the ten largest clones.

This clonotype has just a few counts. The antigen this receptor binds is unknown. No base quality values were provided; no much bigger clone lies one nucleotide off. The investigation overall reported the following: Balanced CD4/CD8 phenotypes were observed for clones contracting from day 15 to 85, whereas a bias towards CD4+ was observed for a second wave of clones expanding from day 15 to 37. Whether the second-wave clones peaking on day 37 were SARS-CoV-2 specific was not confirmed. The study included only two mild cases, and larger cohorts that include severe cases with pre-infection samples were judged to be necessary. Contracting CD4+ clones were found mainly in CM and EM memory subsets, while CD8+ clones were enriched in EMRA. Some responding clones were found in pre-infection memory, which suggests that pre-existing cross-reactive memory T cells took part in the SARS-CoV-2 response.

PBMCs were isolated by Ficoll-Paque density gradient centrifugation. The chain is encoded by TRBV20-1 joined to TRBJ2-7; the D gene is possibly TRBD1 or TRBD2, with 5 bases matching each. Sequenced input: PBMCs or a T cell subset sorted from them (not recorded which). The receptor was derived from a man between 18 and 29 years old who had mild COVID-19 (a few samples of this study predate the infection). The sample titles of this study are shuffled in the database, so cell type and time point are left out; the donor was told from shared clones. The bases read TGCAGTGCGGAAAAACCCGGGACGGGCTACTACGAGCAGTACTTC. The resulting protein is CSAEKPGTGYYEQYF.